Listed here are 7 T cell receptor beta chains from one sample, sequenced in a study of CD8+ T cells in alopecia areata. RNA extraction was followed by reverse transcription into cDNA, which acted as the sequencing template. Method: immunoSEQ multiplex PCR; TCRdb's copy keeps in-frame clones and lacks some. The sample holds 250,000 to 300,000 clones, 58% seen once. As for treatment: oral pan-JAK inhibitor, 5-10 mg twice daily. Sequencing was performed on CD4+ T cells sorted from blood, taken at week 24, from a patient treated with tofacitinib. Every receptor here comes from a human donor with alopecia areata.

This chain uses TRBV5-1 with TRBJ1-5; 7 nucleotides align to TRBD1. There are 15 residues in the CDR3. Trimming at V came to 0 bases and at J to 5 bases, leaving 5 bases not matched to a gene. From germline, CDR1 is SGHRS and CDR2 YFSETQ. As DNA, the CDR3 is TGCGCCAGCAGCTTGGAAGGGGGCGCGGATCAGCCCCAGCATTTT. Protein product: CASSLEGGADQPQHF.

Concerning this clone itself: The sample carries other DNA sequences with the same CDR3. This chain uses TRBV30 with TRBJ2-7, with TRBD1 matching over 11 bases. V was clipped by 5 bases and J by 4 bases; unmatched bases: 1. The CDR3 extends over 12 amino acids. Looked up from germline, CDR1 is GTSNPN and CDR2 is SVGIG (reference sequence). The CDR3: CAWGQGAYEQYF. In DNA form, the CDR3 reads TGTGCCTGGGGACAGGGGGCTTACGAGCAGTACTTC.

CDR3 DNA sequence: TGTGCCAGCAGCTTACGAGTGTTGGAAGAGACCCAGTACTTC. It is translated as CASSLRVLEETQYF. The gene calls are TRBV5-4 and TRBJ2-5; no clear D. The germline CDR1 and CDR2 sequences are SGHNT and YYREEE (reference sequence). The V end was cut by 2 bases, the J end by 3 bases, with 11 bases between. There are 14 residues in the CDR3.

This clone has more than one count but fewer than ten. CDR3 loop: CASSLAGKTQQYF. In DNA, the CDR3 is TGCGCCAGCAGCTTGGCCGGCAAAACTCAACAGTATTTT. The V call is TRBV5-1, the J call TRBJ2-3; D call uncertain. V shed 0 bases and J shed 12 bases, with 14 bases lying between them. Germline assignment: CDR1 SGHRS and CDR2 YFSETQ. CDR3 size: 13 residues.

The V and J genes are TRBV4-2 and TRBJ2-3; weak D call: TRBD1 (5 bases). This CDR3 has 17 residues. Trimming took 1 base from V and 0 from J, leaving 14 bases between them. Germline V gene data show CDR1 as LGHNA and CDR2 as YNFKEQ. The chain's CDR3 is CASSQAEGATSTDTQYF. For the CDR3, the DNA is TGTGCCAGCAGCCAAGCTGAAGGGGCTACAAGCACAGATACGCAGTATTTT.

CDR3 nucleotides: TGTGCCAGCAGGGCTACAGCAGGGAACTATGGCTACACCTTC. It specifies CASRATAGNYGYTF. This chain connects TRBV6-1 to TRBJ1-2, with a tentative D call TRBD1 (5 bases). CDR1 is MNHNS, CDR2 SASEGT, per germline. The CDR3 is made up of 14 amino acids. Deletions cut 6 bases from V and 2 bases from J, with 13 bases between.

The chain employs TRBV29-1 and TRBJ2-7, with D tentatively TRBD1 or TRBD2 (6 bases each). The ends were cut back, 0 bases at V and 3 bases at J, with 18 bases in the middle. The germline CDR1 and CDR2 sequences are SQVTM and ANQGSEA. The CDR3 loop spans 16 amino acids. The DNA of the CDR3 is TGCAGCGTTGAAGACCCTCCCGGGGGCGCGAACTACGAGCAGTACTTC. It is translated as CSVEDPPGGANYEQYF.